This T cell receptor (beta chain) was identified in a study of molecular identifiers for immune sequencing clone quantification. This CDR3 is 16 amino acids long. The germline V and J ends were trimmed by 5 bases and 5 bases, with 20 bases remaining between them. TCRdb reprocessed the PCR reads with MiXCR, giving one entry per CDR3 protein. Of 88,000 or so distinct CDR3 sequences listed, roughly 23% were seen once; the top ten hold about 1%. This TCR was sampled from a human donor in good health. Some libraries in this study had Jurkat cell RNA spiked in. The gene calls are TRBV12-3 or TRBV12-4 and TRBJ2-3, with D perhaps matching TRBD1 (6 bases). Specimen: naive CD8+ T cells from blood, with Jurkat cell RNA spiked in. The subset: FACS-sorted CD8+CD4-CCR7+CD45RA+ naive T cells. CDR3 in amino acids: CASSPYRAVNLDTQYF. CDR3 DNA: TGTGCCAGCAGTCCCTACAGGGCCGTTAACCTAGATACGCAGTATTTT.